Shown below are 22 T cell receptor beta chains from a single sample sequenced in a study of a mutant IDH1 vaccine in newly diagnosed glioma. Their cognate antigens are unknown. The assay was immunoSEQ multiplex PCR, and TCRdb's table has in-frame clones only and misses some. The top ten hold 5.5% of the sample, which has 100,000 to 150,000 clones, around four fifths seen once. The time point denotes: week 11, during vaccination. Every vaccination contained 300 ug of the mutant IDH1 20-mer peptide and was paired with topical imiquimod. The sample here was PBMCs, taken from a glioma patient whose treatment included an IDH1 peptide vaccine. The receptor source for this set is a man between 40 and 49 years old with glioma.

The rearrangement uses TRBV7-8 and TRBJ1-3, with D uncertain. With 5 bases removed from V and 4 bases from J, the gap between germline ends came to 15 bases. Germline values: CDR1 SGHVS, CDR2 FQNEAQ. The CDR3 loop spans 15 amino acids. The chain's CDR3 is CASSHGLATGNTIYF. The CDR3 DNA reads TGTGCCAGCAGCCACGGACTCGCAACGGGAAACACCATATATTTT.

V and J are TRBV7-2 and TRBJ1-3; the match to TRBD1 covers 7 bases. V was pared by 5 bases and J by 2 bases, with 12 bases of the junction left unmatched. This CDR3 region has 17 residues. Germline V lookup: CDR1 SGHTA, CDR2 FQGNSA. CDR3 sequence (DNA): TGTGCCAGCAGCCCAGAGGGGCAGGGGGTCGCTGGAAACACCATATATTTT. It encodes CASSPEGQGVAGNTIYF.

In its sample, this clone was seen once. The J gene is TRBJ2-7, the V gene TRBV21-1; the D call of TRBD2 is as the table states it, not checked on the DNA. TRBV21-1 is listed as a pseudogene. This CDR3 is built from 17 residues. The CDR3 is CASSRGLAGGPTYEQYF. The CDR3 nucleotides are TGTGCCAGCAGCAGGGGACTAGCGGGGGGGCCGACCTACGAGCAGTACTTC.

This clone was counted between two and nine times. The V call is TRBV9, the J call TRBJ1-4; D gene unclear. There are 15 residues in the CDR3. Trimming removed 4 bases at V and 7 bases at J, with 17 bases between. Germline assignment: CDR1 SGDLS and CDR2 YYNGEE. CDR3 protein: CASSTPTGFGEKLFF. Written as DNA, the CDR3 is TGTGCCAGCAGCACACCCACGGGGTTCGGTGAAAAACTGTTTTTT.

The chain uses TRBV4-3 and TRBJ2-3, with 7 bases fitting TRBD2. The CDR3 is 16 residues long. Germline lookup yields CDR1 LGHNA and CDR2 YSLEER. After removal of 1 base from V and 4 bases from J, the junction contained 8 bases not matched to a gene. The CDR3 loop reads CASSQGRRTSSDTQYF. The CDR3 DNA is TGCGCCAGCAGCCAAGGGCGACGGACTAGTTCAGATACGCAGTATTTT.

The rearrangement links TRBV27 to TRBJ1-2, with D perhaps TRBD1 (6 bases). Germline V CDR1 and CDR2: MNHEY, SMNVEV (reference sequence). The CDR3 has 16 residues. V was pared by 2 bases and J by 4 bases, with 17 bases between. Written as DNA, the CDR3 is TGTGCCAGCAGTTTAAACCGGGGGGGCGAAGGCTATGGCTACACCTTC. This sequence encodes CASSLNRGGEGYGYTF.

The chain combines TRBV4-2 with TRBJ2-7; D unclear. V was shortened by 3 bases and J by 6 bases, with 18 bases between the two germline ends. The CDR3 is 15 residues long. Germline-derived CDR1 and CDR2 are LGHNA and YNFKEQ. CDR3 DNA sequence: TGTGCCAGCAGCCAGACCCCTAGGGCCCCTATCGAGCAGTACTTC. It is translated as CASSQTPRAPIEQYF.

The rearrangement links TRBV11-2 to TRBJ2-7; 8 bases agree with TRBD1. Germline assignment: CDR1 SGHAT and CDR2 FQNNGV. The CDR3 length is 16 residues. V was pared by 4 bases and J by 2 bases, with 10 bases of the junction left unmatched. CDR3 residues: CASSSSGRQGTYEQYF. In nucleotides, the CDR3 is TGTGCCAGCAGCTCCTCCGGGAGACAGGGGACCTACGAGCAGTACTTC.

The table lists this clone with a few counts. The V gene is TRBV7-2, the J gene TRBJ2-4, with D perhaps TRBD2 (5 bases). There are 16 residues in the CDR3. In germline, CDR1 is SGHTA, CDR2 FQGNSA. Trimming took 5 bases from V and 0 from J, leaving 14 bases between them. CDR3 amino acids: CASSPMGSGAKNIQYF. As DNA, the CDR3 is TGTGCCAGCAGCCCAATGGGGAGTGGAGCCAAAAACATTCAGTACTTC.

The V gene is TRBV5-4, the J gene TRBJ2-1; D is ambiguous. CDR1 SGHNT and CDR2 YYREEE come from the germline V gene (reference sequence). The CDR3 sequence is 14 residues long. Deletions cut 5 bases from V and 7 bases from J, with 16 bases between. The CDR3 region has the DNA TGTGCCAGCAGAATACTTCATTCAATAAATGAGCAGTTCTTC. Its translation is CASRILHSINEQFF.

The chain uses TRBV5-6 and TRBJ2-5; perhaps TRBD2 as D (5 bases). Germline assignment: CDR1 SGHDT and CDR2 YYEEEE. Trimming pared 4 bases from V and 5 bases from J, leaving 9 bases between. The CDR3 runs to 12 residues. Here the CDR3 DNA reads TGTGCCAGCAGCCGGGAAGTGGAGACCCAGTACTTC. Translating gives CASSREVETQYF. Combining the CDR3 with reference TRBV5-6 and TRBJ2-5 gives the whole variable domain DAGVTQSPTHLIKTRGQQVTLRCSPKSGHDTVSWYQQALGQGPQFIFQYYEEEERQRGNFPDRFSGHQFPNYSSELNVNALLLGDSALYLCASSREVETQYFGPGTRLLVL.

This chain links TRBV1 with TRBJ2-3; TRBD2 is the table's D call, not checked against the DNA. TRBV1 is reported as a pseudogene. This CDR3 is 15 amino acids long. The CDR3 nucleotides read TGCACCAGCAGCCCGACGGGGGGCTGCACAGATACGCAGTATTTT. This encodes CTSSPTGGCTDTQYF.

The chain combines TRBV4-3 with TRBJ2-5; D remains ambiguous. In germline, CDR1 is LGHNA, CDR2 YSLEER. V was pared by 0 bases and J by 8 bases, with 10 bases between. This CDR3 contains 13 residues. Here the CDR3 reads CASSQDVEETQYF. Here the CDR3 DNA reads TGCGCCAGCAGCCAAGATGTTGAGGAAACCCAGTACTTC.

The V gene is TRBV30, the J gene TRBJ1-5; tentative D call: TRBD1 (5 bases). Germline lookup yields CDR1 GTSNPN and CDR2 SVGIG (reference sequence). The CDR3 sequence is 12 residues long. Between the trimmed V and J ends, which lost 0 bases and 9 bases, there was a span of 9 bases. The CDR3 region is CAWSVGGAPQHF. CDR3 DNA sequence: TGTGCCTGGAGTGTGGGAGGGGCGCCCCAGCATTTT.

V usage is TRBV28 and J usage is TRBJ1-2; D might be TRBD1 (5 bases). From germline, CDR1 is MDHEN and CDR2 SYDVKM. Trimming took off 5 bases at V and 7 bases at J, with 8 bases between the two ends. This CDR3 comprises 11 residues. CDR3 sequence reads: CASSGDRGYTF. The CDR3 DNA reads TGTGCCAGCAGTGGGGACCGTGGCTACACCTTC.

The chain recombines TRBV6-1 with TRBJ2-7; D is possibly TRBD1 (5 bases). The CDR3 has 14 residues. Germline V gene sequence: CDR1 MNHNS, CDR2 SASEGT. Trimming stripped 7 bases from V and 0 bases from J, with 13 bases between. The CDR3 protein is CASNDWTLSYEQYF. CDR3 nucleotides: TGTGCCAGCAATGATTGGACACTCTCCTACGAGCAGTACTTC.

V and J are TRBV5-1 and TRBJ2-5; D assignment may be TRBD1 or TRBD2 (5 bases each). V was trimmed by 0 bases and J by 4 bases, leaving 16 bases between them. This CDR3 has 16 amino acids. Per the germline V gene, CDR1 is SGHRS and CDR2 is YFSETQ. CDR3 sequence reads: CASSLANGRAGETQYF. The CDR3 DNA sequence: TGCGCCAGCAGCTTGGCCAACGGCAGGGCGGGAGAGACCCAGTACTTC.

The chain links TRBV5-1 to TRBJ2-1; D unresolved. V was clipped by 0 bases and J by 0 bases, with 10 bases between them. Germline V gene sequence: CDR1 SGHRS, CDR2 YFSETQ. The CDR3 is made up of 16 amino acids. The CDR3 DNA reads as TGCGCCAGCAGCTTGGCCGGATCCGTCTCCTACAATGAGCAGTTCTTC. Translating gives CASSLAGSVSYNEQFF.

J is TRBJ2-5 and V is TRBV27; possibly TRBD1 for D (6 bases). The DNA matches TRBJ2-7 better at its end, which makes the J call doubtful. CDR3 size: 14 residues. Germline-derived CDR1 and CDR2 are MNHEY and SMNVEV (reference sequence). In nucleotides, the CDR3 is TGTGCCAGCAGTTCGGCCCTAGGGGGCTACGAGCAGTACTTC. Its protein is CASSSALGGYEQYF.

The chain carries TRBV9 and TRBJ2-1; D may match TRBD1 or TRBD2 (5 bases each). The germline V gene has CDR1 SGDLS and CDR2 YYNGEE. V gave up 3 bases and J gave up 2 bases, with 15 bases separating them. The CDR3 is 16 amino acids. CDR3 amino acids: CASSDTGTRPYNEQFF. Written as DNA, the CDR3 is TGTGCCAGCAGCGACACCGGGACGCGCCCCTACAATGAGCAGTTCTTC.

Concerning this clone itself: Germline is not matched at one junction end, which may reflect a read error. This rearrangement joins TRBV5-1 to TRBJ1-5, with a tentative D call TRBD1 (6 bases). Germline V gives CDR1 SGHRS, CDR2 YFSETQ. The CDR3 loop spans 16 amino acids. CDR3 bases: TGTGCCAGCAGCTTGGGAGGTTGGGGGCGCAATCAGCCCCAGCATTTT. Protein product: CASSLGGWGRNQPQHF. Together with reference TRBV5-1 and TRBJ1-5, the CDR3 gives the full variable domain: KAGVTQTPRYLIKTRGQQVTLSCSPISGHRSVSWYQQTPGQGLQFLFEYFSETQRNKGNFPGRFSGRQFSNSRSEMNVSTLELGDSALYLCASSLGGWGRNQPQHFGDGTRLSIL.

The rearrangement joins TRBV7-2 to TRBJ1-4; a possible D gene is TRBD1 (5 bases). Germline CDR1 reads SGHTA; CDR2 reads FQGNSA. The V end lost 5 bases, the J end lost 1 base, and 11 bases lay between the germline ends. The CDR3 loop spans 15 amino acids. The CDR3 sequence is CASSPQGLTNEKLFF. As DNA, the CDR3 is TGTGCCAGCAGCCCGCAGGGTTTAACTAATGAAAAACTGTTTTTT.